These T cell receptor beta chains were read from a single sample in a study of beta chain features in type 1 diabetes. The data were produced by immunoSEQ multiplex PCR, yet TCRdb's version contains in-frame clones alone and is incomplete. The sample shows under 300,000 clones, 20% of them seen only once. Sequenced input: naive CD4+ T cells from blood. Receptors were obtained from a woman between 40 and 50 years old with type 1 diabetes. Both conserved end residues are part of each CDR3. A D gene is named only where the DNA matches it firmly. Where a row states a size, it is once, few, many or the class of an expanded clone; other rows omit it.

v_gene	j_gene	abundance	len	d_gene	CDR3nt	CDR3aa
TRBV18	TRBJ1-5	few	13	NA	TGTGCCAGCTCACCTCAGGCTAATCAGCCCCAGCATTTT	CASSPQANQPQHF
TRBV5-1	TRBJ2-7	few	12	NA	TGCGCCAGCAGCTTGACACAGTCCGAGCAGTACTTC	CASSLTQSEQYF
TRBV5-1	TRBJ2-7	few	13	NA	TGCGCCAGCAGCCCCGGACAGACCTACGAGCAGTACTTC	CASSPGQTYEQYF
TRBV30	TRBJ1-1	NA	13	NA	TGTGCCTGGAGTGTAGCGGGGGACACTGAAGCTTTCTTT	CAWSVAGDTEAFF
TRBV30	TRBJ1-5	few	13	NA	TGTGCCTGGAGTGGAGGGCTGAATCAGCCCCAGCATTTT	CAWSGGLNQPQHF
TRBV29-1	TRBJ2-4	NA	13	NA	TGCAGCGTTGAGTCGGGATCCAAAAACATTCAGTACTTC	CSVESGSKNIQYF
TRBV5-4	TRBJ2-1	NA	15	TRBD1	TGTGCCAGCAGCTTGCTAAGTCAGGGGGCAGATGAGCAGTTCTTC	CASSLLSQGADEQFF
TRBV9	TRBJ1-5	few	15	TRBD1	TGTGCCAGCAGCTACGGACAGGGCGTGGGACAGCCCCAGCATTTT	CASSYGQGVGQPQHF
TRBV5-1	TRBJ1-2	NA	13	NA	TGCGCCAGCAGCTTAGGGGGAGAAGGCGGCTACACCTTC	CASSLGGEGGYTF
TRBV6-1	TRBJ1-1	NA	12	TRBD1	TGTGCCAGCAGCCGACAGGGGCCCGCTACCCACTTT	CASSRQGPATHF
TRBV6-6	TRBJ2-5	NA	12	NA	TGTGCCAGCAGTCAGATCCAGGGCCCCCAGTACTTC	CASSQIQGPQYF
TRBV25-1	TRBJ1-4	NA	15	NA	TGTGCCAGCAGGGGGGGGGCGGCAACTAATGAAAAACTGTTTTTT	CASRGGAATNEKLFF
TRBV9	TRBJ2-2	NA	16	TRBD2	TGTGCCAGCAGCGTAGGTCTAGCGGGAGAGACCGGGGAGCTGTTTTTT	CASSVGLAGETGELFF
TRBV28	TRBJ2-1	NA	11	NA	TGTGCCAGCTATCAGTACAATGAGCAGTTCTTC	CASYQYNEQFF
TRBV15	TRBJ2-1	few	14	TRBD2	TGTGCCACCGCTAGCGGGCGGGACGTCAATGAGCAGTTCTTC	CATASGRDVNEQFF
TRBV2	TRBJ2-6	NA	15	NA	TGTGCCAGCAGGGAGACAGGATCTGGGGCCAACGTCCTGACTTTC	CASRETGSGANVLTF
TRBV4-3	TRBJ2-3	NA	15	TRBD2	TGCGCCAGCAGCCCGGGACTAGCAGGGGCAGATACGCAGTATTTT	CASSPGLAGADTQYF
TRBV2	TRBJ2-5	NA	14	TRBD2	TGTGCCAGCAGGCCGACTAGCTCCCAAGAGACCCAGTACTTC	CASRPTSSQETQYF
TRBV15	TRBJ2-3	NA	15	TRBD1	TGTGCCACCAGCCCACAGGGGCTTAGCACAGATACGCAGTATTTT	CATSPQGLSTDTQYF
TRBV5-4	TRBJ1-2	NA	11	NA	TGTGCCAGCAGCCGACAGGAAGGCTACACCTTC	CASSRQEGYTF
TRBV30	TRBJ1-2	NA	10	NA	TGTGCCTGGAATGGACAGGGCTACACCTTC	CAWNGQGYTF
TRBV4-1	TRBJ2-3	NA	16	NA	TGCGCCAGCAGCCAGGCGACAGGCCTGAGCACAGATACGCAGTATTTT	CASSQATGLSTDTQYF
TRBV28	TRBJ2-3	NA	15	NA	TGTGCCAGCAGCGGATCCGGGTTTATCCCAGATACGCAGTATTTT	CASSGSGFIPDTQYF
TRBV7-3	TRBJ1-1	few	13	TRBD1	TGTGCCAGCAGCTTAAAACAGGGGAATGAAGCTTTCTTT	CASSLKQGNEAFF
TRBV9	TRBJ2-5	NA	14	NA	TGTGCCAGCAGCGTAGGTAGCGCCCAAGAGACCCAGTACTTC	CASSVGSAQETQYF
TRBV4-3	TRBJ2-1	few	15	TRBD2	TGCGCCAGCAGCCAAGGACTAGCGGGATACAATGAGCAGTTCTTC	CASSQGLAGYNEQFF
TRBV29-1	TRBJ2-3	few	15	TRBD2	TGCAGCGCCTCTTGGACTAGCGGTCGGGATGGCACGCAGTATTTT	CSASWTSGRDGTQYF
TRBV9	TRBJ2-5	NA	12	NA	TGTGCCAGCAGCGTAGGAGGAGAGACCCAGTACTTC	CASSVGGETQYF
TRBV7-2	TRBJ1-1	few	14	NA	TGTGCCAGCAGCTTAGAAAGTAGCGGGGACGAAGCTTTCTTT	CASSLESSGDEAFF
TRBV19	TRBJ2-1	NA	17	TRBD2	TGTGCCAGTAGTATATACGGGACTAGCGGGGCTTACAATGAGCAGTTCTTC	CASSIYGTSGAYNEQFF
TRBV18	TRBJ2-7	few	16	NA	TGTGCCAGCTCATCCTCAAACGTGGGACTGGGCTACGAGCAGTACTTC	CASSSSNVGLGYEQYF
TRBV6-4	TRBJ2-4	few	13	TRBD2	TGTGCCAGCAGTTCCCAGGGAGGGGACATTCAGTACTTC	CASSSQGGDIQYF
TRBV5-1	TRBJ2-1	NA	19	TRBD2	TGCGCCAGCAGCCGTGGACTAGCGGGGGGACGGAGCTCCTACAATGAGCAGTTCTTC	CASSRGLAGGRSSYNEQFF
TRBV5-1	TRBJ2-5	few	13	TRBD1	TGCGCCAGCAGCTGGGACAGCAAAGAGACCCAGTACTTC	CASSWDSKETQYF
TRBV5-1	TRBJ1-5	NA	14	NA	TGCGCCAGCAGCCCGACAGGCGACAATCAGCCCCAGCATTTT	CASSPTGDNQPQHF
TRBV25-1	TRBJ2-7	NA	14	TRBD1	TGTGCCAGCAGCGAGGGACAGGGCTATCACGAGCAGTACTTC	CASSEGQGYHEQYF